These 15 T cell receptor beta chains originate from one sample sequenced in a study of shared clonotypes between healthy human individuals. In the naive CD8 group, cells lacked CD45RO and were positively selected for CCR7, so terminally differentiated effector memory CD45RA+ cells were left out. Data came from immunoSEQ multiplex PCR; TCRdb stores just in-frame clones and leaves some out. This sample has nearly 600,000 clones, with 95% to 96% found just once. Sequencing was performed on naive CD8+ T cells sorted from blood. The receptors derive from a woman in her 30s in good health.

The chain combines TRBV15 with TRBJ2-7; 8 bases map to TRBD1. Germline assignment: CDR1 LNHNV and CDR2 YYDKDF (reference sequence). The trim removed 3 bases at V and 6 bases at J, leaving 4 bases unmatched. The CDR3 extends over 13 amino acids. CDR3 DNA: TGTGCCACCAGCAGGGGACAGGCTTCCGAGCAGTACTTC. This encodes CATSRGQASEQYF.

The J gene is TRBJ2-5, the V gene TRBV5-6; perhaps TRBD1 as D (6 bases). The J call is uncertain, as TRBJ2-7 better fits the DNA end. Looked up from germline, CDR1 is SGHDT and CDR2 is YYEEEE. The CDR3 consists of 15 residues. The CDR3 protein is CASSLVTAGVGEQYF. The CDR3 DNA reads TGTGCCAGCAGCTTGGTTACGGCAGGGGTGGGCGAGCAGTACTTC.

DNA of the CDR3: TGTGCTAGTGGTTTGGTCGGTGGTCAGGAATGGATAGAAGCTTTCTTT. The encoded protein is CASGLVGGQEWIEAFF. This rearrangement joins TRBV12-5 to TRBJ1-1; D gene ambiguous. V was pared by 0 bases and J by 8 bases, with 19 bases between. In germline, CDR1 is LGHNT, CDR2 FRNRAP. The CDR3 totals 16 residues.

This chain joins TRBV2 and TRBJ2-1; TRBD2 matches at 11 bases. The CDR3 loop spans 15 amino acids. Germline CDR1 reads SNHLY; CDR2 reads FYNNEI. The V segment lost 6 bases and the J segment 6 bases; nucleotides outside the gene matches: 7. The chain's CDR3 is CASRPPGLAANEQFF. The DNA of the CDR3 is TGTGCCAGCAGACCACCGGGACTAGCGGCCAATGAGCAGTTCTTC.

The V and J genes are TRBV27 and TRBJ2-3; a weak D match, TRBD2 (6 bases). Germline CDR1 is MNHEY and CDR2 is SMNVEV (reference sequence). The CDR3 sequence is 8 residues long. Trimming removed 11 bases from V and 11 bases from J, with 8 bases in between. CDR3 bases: TGTGCCGTGGGGGGGCAGTATTTT. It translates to CAVGGQYF.

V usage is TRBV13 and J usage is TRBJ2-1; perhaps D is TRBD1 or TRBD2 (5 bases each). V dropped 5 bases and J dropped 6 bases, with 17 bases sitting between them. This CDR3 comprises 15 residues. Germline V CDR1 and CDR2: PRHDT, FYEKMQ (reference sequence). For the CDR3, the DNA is TGTGCCAGCAGCCGGGACCGAGGGATACTCAATGAGCAGTTCTTC. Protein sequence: CASSRDRGILNEQFF.

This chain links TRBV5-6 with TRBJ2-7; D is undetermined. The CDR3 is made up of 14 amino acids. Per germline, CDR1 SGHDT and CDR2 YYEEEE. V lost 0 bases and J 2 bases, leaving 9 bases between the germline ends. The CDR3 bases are TGTGCCAGCAGCTTGGCCCAGCTCCCCTACGAGCAGTACTTC. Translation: CASSLAQLPYEQYF.

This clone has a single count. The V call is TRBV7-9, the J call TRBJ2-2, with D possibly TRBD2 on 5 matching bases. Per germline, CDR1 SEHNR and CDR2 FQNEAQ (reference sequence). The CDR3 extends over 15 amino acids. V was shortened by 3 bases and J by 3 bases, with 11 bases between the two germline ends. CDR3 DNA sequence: TGTGCCAGCAGCTTCGGAGGTTTTGACACCGGGGAGCTGTTTTTT. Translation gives CASSFGGFDTGELFF.

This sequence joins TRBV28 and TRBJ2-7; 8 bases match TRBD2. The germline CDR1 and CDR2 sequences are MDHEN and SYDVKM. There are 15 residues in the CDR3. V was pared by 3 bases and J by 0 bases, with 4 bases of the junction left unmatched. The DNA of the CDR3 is TGTGCCAGCAGTTTTCAGCGGGGGACCTCCTACGAGCAGTACTTC. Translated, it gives CASSFQRGTSYEQYF.

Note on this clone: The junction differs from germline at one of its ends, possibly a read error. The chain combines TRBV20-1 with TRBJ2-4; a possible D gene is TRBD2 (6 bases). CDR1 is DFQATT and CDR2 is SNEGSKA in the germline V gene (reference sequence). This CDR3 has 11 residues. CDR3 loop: CSADASGVVIF. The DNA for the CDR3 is TGCAGTGCCGACGCGTCGGGGGTGGTGATCTTC.

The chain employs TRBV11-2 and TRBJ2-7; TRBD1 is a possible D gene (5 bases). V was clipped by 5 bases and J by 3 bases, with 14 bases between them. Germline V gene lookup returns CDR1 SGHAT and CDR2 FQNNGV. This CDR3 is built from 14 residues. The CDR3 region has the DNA TGTGCCAGCAGCCCCGGGTGGGGCAACTACGAGCAGTACTTC. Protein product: CASSPGWGNYEQYF.

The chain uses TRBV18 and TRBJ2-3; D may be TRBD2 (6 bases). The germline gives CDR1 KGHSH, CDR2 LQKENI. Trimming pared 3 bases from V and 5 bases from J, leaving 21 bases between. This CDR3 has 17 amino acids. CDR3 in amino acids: CASSPPGDGVEVDTQYF. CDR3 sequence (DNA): TGTGCCAGCTCACCTCCGGGGGATGGGGTCGAAGTAGATACGCAGTATTTT.

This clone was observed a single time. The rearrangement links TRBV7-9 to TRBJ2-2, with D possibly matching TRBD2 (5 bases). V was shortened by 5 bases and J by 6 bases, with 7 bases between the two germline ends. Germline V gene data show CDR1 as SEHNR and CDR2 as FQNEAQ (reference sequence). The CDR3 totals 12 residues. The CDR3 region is CASSDYAGELFF. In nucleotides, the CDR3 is TGTGCCAGCAGCGACTATGCCGGGGAGCTGTTTTTT.

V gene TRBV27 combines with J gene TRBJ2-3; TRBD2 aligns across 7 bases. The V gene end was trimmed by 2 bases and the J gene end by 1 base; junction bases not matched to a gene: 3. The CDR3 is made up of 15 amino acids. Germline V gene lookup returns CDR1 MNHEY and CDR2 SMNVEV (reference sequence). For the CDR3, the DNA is TGTGCCAGCAGTTTAGTCCTAGCGGGCACAGATACGCAGTATTTT. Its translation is CASSLVLAGTDTQYF.

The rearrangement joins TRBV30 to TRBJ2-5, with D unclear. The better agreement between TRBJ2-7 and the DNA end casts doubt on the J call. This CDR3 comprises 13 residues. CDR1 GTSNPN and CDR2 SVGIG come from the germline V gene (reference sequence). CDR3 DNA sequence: TGTGCCTGGAGGGGTCTTTCGAACTACGAGCAGTACTTC. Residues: CAWRGLSNYEQYF.